Listed here are 16 T cell receptor beta chains from one sample, sequenced in a study of T cell responses to AZD1222 COVID-19 vaccine. The protocol was immunoSEQ multiplex PCR, while the TCRdb copy is restricted to in-frame clones and leaves out a portion. The sample includes 90,000 to 100,000 clones, approximately 91% of them seen just once. Material: peripheral blood, obtained 28 days after the second AZD1222 dose. These receptors all come from an adult who received the AZD1222 COVID-19 vaccine.

V and J are TRBV16 and TRBJ2-5; D is unclear. Germline CDR1 reads KGHSY; CDR2 reads FQNENV. This CDR3 spans 13 amino acids. Trimming took 3 bases from V and 4 from J, leaving 9 bases between them. DNA of the CDR3: TGTGCCAGCAGCCAGTCATATCGAGAGACCCAGTACTTC. Its translation: CASSQSYRETQYF.

In nucleotides, the CDR3 is TGTGCCAGCAGCTCGGGACAGGGGGCATTTTGGAATTCACCCCTCCACTTT. Its translation: CASSSGQGAFWNSPLHF. The genes are TRBV11-2 and TRBJ1-6, with 12 bases aligning to TRBD1. Germline CDR1 and CDR2: SGHAT and FQNNGV. This CDR3 comprises 17 residues. V shed 4 bases and J 7 bases; nucleotides not matched to a gene: 8.

The gene calls are TRBV27 and TRBJ1-5, with unresolved D. The germline gives CDR1 MNHEY, CDR2 SMNVEV (reference sequence). V was shortened by 4 bases and J by 4 bases, with 5 bases between the two germline ends. The CDR3 runs 12 residues. CDR3 amino acids: CASSSGNQPQHF. In nucleotides, the CDR3 is TGTGCCAGCAGTTCCGGAAATCAGCCCCAGCATTTT.

The chain carries TRBV28 and TRBJ2-7, with D uncertain. The CDR3 length is 12 residues. Germline loops: CDR1 MDHEN, CDR2 SYDVKM. Trimming took off 5 bases at V and 1 base at J, with 6 bases between the two ends. The DNA of the CDR3 is TGTGCCAGCAGTATACTATCCTACGAGCAGTACTTC. Translating gives CASSILSYEQYF.

This clone was seen a handful of times. The chain uses TRBV4-1 and TRBJ1-2; weak D call: TRBD1 (6 bases). The V end lost 0 bases, the J end lost 1 base, and 15 bases lay between the germline ends. Germline CDR1 MGHRA, CDR2 YSYEKL. This CDR3 spans 17 amino acids. This chain's CDR3 is CASSQDPSGGLNYGYTF. The CDR3 bases are TGCGCCAGCAGCCAAGACCCCTCCGGGGGCCTTAACTATGGCTACACCTTC.

This CDR3 reads CASSRNAGSSSYNEQFF. The CDR3 DNA reads TGCGCCAGCAGCCGTAACGCGGGATCGAGCTCCTACAATGAGCAGTTCTTC. V gene TRBV5-1 combines with J gene TRBJ2-1; possible D gene TRBD2, 6 bases. V dropped 4 bases and J dropped 0 bases, with 17 bases sitting between them. This CDR3 has 17 amino acids. Looked up from germline, CDR1 is SGHRS and CDR2 is YFSETQ.

This clone was observed a few times. This chain uses TRBV28 with TRBJ1-2; TRBD1 agrees at 9 bases. Germline V gives CDR1 MDHEN, CDR2 SYDVKM. The CDR3 extends over 14 amino acids. V lost 6 bases, J lost 6 bases, and 8 bases stayed unmatched. The CDR3 sequence: CASRTTGGADGYTF. The CDR3 DNA follows: TGTGCCAGCAGGACCACAGGGGGCGCGGATGGCTACACCTTC.

The chain uses TRBV7-9 and TRBJ2-1; TRBD2 might be the D (5 bases). CDR3 size: 18 residues. V was shortened by 2 bases and J by 7 bases, with 24 bases between the two germline ends. Germline-derived CDR1 and CDR2 are SEHNR and FQNEAQ (reference sequence). The chain's CDR3 is CASSLRRTDLGMGNEQFF. The CDR3 nucleotides read TGTGCCAGCAGCTTAAGGAGGACGGACCTAGGAATGGGAAATGAGCAGTTCTTC.

The J gene is TRBJ1-2, the V gene TRBV6-6, with 10 bases lining up with TRBD1. V trimming: 6 bases; J trimming: 6 bases; junction bases outside the gene matches: 7. This CDR3 has 14 residues. Germline values: CDR1 MNHNY, CDR2 SVGAGI (reference sequence). CDR3 nucleotide sequence: TGTGCCAGCAGCCCCCGGACAGGGGGACATGGCTACACCTTC. Protein sequence: CASSPRTGGHGYTF.

The chain is built from TRBV19 and TRBJ2-2; 9 bases agree with TRBD2. Trimming removed 4 bases from V and 6 bases from J; junction bases left unmatched: 6. This CDR3 spans 15 amino acids. CDR1 LNHDA and CDR2 SQIVND come from the germline V gene (reference sequence). The CDR3 sequence is CASSTLSGRAGELFF. The CDR3 DNA sequence: TGTGCCAGTAGTACGCTTAGCGGGAGAGCCGGGGAGCTGTTTTTT. Based on the CDR3 plus reference TRBV19 and TRBJ2-2, the full variable domain is DGGITQSPKYLFRKEGQNVTLSCEQNLNHDAMYWYRQDPGQGLRLIYYSQIVNDFQKGDIAEGYSVSREKKESFPLTVTSAQKNPTAFYLCASSTLSGRAGELFFGEGSRLTVL.

The chain links TRBV10-1 to TRBJ1-1; D ambiguous. The CDR3 is 13 residues long. Per the germline V gene, CDR1 is WNHNN and CDR2 is SYGVQD (reference sequence). Trimming took 3 bases from V and 5 from J, leaving 10 bases between them. CDR3 residues: CASSDSLITEAFF. CDR3 coding DNA: TGCGCCAGCAGTGATTCTCTGATAACTGAAGCTTTCTTT.

The CDR3 DNA reads TGTGCCAGCAGCTTGCGCTCTGGAAACACCATATATTTT. It codes for CASSLRSGNTIYF. The chain has TRBV5-4 and TRBJ1-3; D unresolved. This CDR3 comprises 13 residues. Germline loops: CDR1 SGHNT, CDR2 YYREEE (reference sequence). Trimming stripped 1 base from V and 0 bases from J, with 2 bases between.

This clone was seen a handful of times. The chain combines TRBV5-8 with TRBJ1-1; D is perhaps TRBD1 (6 bases). CDR3 length: 16 residues. V was cut by 4 bases and J by 0 bases, with 16 bases left in between. Germline V CDR1 and CDR2: SGHTS, YDEGEE. The CDR3 protein is CASSAFYRVVNTEAFF. CDR3 coding DNA: TGTGCCAGCAGCGCCTTCTACAGGGTCGTGAACACTGAAGCTTTCTTT.

The rearrangement joins TRBV5-6 to TRBJ2-2; D is uncertain. V shed 2 bases and J shed 2 bases, with 7 bases lying between them. Germline V gene data show CDR1 as SGHDT and CDR2 as YYEEEE. The CDR3 runs to 14 residues. The CDR3, as DNA: TGTGCCAGCAGCTTCGGCGATAACACCGGGGAGCTGTTTTTT. It encodes CASSFGDNTGELFF.

The J gene is TRBJ2-1, the V gene TRBV5-1; 10 bases match TRBD1. Per the germline V gene, CDR1 is SGHRS and CDR2 is YFSETQ. The CDR3 covers 16 residues. Trimming cost V 1 base and J 7 bases; bases outside gene matches: 8. CDR3 in amino acids: CASSLIGDRGLNEQFF. CDR3 coding DNA: TGCGCCAGCAGCTTGATCGGGGACAGGGGCCTGAATGAGCAGTTCTTC.

The chain recombines TRBV5-1 with TRBJ2-3, with TRBD2 matching over 8 bases. The CDR3 contains 18 residues. Germline CDR1 reads SGHRS; CDR2 reads YFSETQ. V lost 3 bases, J lost 2 bases, and 14 bases stayed unmatched. The CDR3 protein is CASSSPFISSGPTDTQYF. CDR3 nucleotides: TGCGCCAGCAGCTCGCCGTTTATTTCTAGCGGGCCCACAGATACGCAGTATTTT.